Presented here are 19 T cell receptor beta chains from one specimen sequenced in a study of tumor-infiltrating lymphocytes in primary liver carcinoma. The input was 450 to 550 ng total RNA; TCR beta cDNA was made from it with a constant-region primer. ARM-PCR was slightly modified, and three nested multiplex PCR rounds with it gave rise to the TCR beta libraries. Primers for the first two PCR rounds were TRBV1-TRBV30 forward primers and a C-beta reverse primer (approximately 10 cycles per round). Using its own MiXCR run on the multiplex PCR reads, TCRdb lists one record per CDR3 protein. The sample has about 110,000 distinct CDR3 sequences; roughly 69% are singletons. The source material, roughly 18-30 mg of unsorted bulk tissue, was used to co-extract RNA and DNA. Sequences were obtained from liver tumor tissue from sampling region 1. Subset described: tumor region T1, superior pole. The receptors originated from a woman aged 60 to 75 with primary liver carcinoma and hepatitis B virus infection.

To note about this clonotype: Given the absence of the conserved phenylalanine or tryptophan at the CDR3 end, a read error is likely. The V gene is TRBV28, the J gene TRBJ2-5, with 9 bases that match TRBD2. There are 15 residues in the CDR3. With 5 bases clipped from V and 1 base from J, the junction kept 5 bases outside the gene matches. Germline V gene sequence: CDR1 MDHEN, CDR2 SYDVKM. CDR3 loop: CASSGAGGVQETQYL. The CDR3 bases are TGTGCCAGCAGTGGGGCGGGGGGGGTCCAAGAGACCCAGTACCTC.

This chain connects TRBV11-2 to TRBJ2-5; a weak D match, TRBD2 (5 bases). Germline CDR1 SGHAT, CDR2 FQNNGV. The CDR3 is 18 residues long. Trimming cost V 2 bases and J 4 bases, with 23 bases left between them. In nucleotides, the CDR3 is TGTGCCAGCAGCTTAAGTTTGGTTGGCCGAGGAGAGGGAGAGACCCAGTACTTC. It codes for CASSLSLVGRGEGETQYF. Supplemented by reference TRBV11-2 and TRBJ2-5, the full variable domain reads EAGVAQSPRYKIIEKRQSVAFWCNPISGHATLYWYQQILGQGPKLLIQFQNNGVVDDSQLPKDRFSAERLKGVDSTLKIQPAKLEDSAVYLCASSLSLVGRGEGETQYFGPGTRLLVL.

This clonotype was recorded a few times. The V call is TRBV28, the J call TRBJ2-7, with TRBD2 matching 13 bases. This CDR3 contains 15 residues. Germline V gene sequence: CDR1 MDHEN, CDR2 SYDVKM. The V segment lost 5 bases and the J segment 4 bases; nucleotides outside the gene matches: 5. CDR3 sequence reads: CASSTGLAGKYEQYF. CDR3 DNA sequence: TGTGCCAGCAGTACGGGACTAGCGGGGAAATACGAGCAGTACTTC.

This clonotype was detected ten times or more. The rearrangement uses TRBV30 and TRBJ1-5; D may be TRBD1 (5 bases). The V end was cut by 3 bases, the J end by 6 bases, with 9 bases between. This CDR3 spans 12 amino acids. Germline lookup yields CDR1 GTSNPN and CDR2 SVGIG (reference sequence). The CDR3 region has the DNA TGTGCCTGGAGCCAGGGCGGTCAGCCCCAGCATTTT. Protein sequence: CAWSQGGQPQHF.

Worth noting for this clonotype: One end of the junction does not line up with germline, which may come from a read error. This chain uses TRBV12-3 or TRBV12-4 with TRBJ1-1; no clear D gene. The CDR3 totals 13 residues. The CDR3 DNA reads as TGTGCCAGCAGTTTGGGCGGGAACTCTGAAGCTTTCTTT. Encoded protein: CASSLGGNSEAFF.

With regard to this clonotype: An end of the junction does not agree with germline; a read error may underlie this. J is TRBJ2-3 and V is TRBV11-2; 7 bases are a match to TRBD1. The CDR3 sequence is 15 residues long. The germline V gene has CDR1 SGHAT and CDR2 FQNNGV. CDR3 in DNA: TGTGACAGCAGCGCACCCACTAGGGGGCCCGATACGCAGTATTTT. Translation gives CDSSAPTRGPDTQYF.

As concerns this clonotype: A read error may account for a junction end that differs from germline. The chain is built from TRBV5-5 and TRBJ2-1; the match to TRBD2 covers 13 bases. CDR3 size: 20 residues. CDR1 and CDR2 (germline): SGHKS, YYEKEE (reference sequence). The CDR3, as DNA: TGTCCCAGCAGCTTGGCCGGGACTAGCGGGACTGGGAGCTCCTACAATGAGCAGTTCTTC. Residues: CPSSLAGTSGTGSSYNEQFF.

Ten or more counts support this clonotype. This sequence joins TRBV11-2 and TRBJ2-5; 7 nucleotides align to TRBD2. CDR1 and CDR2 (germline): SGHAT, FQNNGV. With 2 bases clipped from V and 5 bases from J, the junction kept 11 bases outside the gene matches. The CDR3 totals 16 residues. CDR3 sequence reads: CASSLFGRREPETQYF. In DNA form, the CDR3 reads TGTGCCAGCAGCTTATTTGGGAGGCGGGAGCCGGAGACCCAGTACTTC.

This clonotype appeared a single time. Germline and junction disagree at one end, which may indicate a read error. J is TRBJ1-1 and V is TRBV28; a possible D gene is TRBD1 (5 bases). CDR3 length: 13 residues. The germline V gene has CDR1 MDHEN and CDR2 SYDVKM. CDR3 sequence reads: CASRSGTWGETFF. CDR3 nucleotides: TGTGCCAGCAGGTCAGGGACGTGGGGTGAAACTTTCTTT.

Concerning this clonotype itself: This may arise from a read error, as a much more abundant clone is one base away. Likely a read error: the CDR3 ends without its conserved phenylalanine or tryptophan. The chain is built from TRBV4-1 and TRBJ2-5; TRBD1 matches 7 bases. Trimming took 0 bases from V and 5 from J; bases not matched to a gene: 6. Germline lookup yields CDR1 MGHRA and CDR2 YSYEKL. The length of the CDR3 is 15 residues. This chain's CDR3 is CASSQEVGGRETQYL. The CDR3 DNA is TGCGCCAGCAGCCAAGAAGTAGGGGGCAGGGAGACCCAGTACCTC.

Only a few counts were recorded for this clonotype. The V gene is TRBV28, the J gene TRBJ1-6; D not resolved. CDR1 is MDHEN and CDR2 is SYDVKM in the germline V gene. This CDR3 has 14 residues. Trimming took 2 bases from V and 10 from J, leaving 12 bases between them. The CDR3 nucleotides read TGTGCCAGCAGTTTAGGCGGGGTTAGGTCACCCCTCCACTTT. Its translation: CASSLGGVRSPLHF.

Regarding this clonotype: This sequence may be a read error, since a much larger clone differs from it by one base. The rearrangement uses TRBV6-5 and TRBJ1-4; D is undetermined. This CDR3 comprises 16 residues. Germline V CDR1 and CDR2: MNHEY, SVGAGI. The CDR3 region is CVSSYSGFSTNEKLFF. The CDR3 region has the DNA TGTGTCAGCAGTTACTCGGGGTTTTCAACTAATGAAAAACTGTTTTTT.

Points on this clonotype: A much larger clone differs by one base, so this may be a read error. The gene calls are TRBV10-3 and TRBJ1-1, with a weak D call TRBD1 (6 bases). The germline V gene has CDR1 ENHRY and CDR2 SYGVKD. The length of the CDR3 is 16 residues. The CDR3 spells CVISGGQGRGNTEAFF. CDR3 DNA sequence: TGTGTCATCAGTGGTGGGCAGGGGAGGGGGAACACTGAAGCTTTCTTT.

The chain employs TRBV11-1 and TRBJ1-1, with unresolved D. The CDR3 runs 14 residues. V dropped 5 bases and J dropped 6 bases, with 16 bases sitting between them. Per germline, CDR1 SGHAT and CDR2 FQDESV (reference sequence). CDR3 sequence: CASSQDVLDAEAFF. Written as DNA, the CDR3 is TGTGCCAGCAGCCAGGACGTATTGGACGCTGAAGCTTTCTTT.

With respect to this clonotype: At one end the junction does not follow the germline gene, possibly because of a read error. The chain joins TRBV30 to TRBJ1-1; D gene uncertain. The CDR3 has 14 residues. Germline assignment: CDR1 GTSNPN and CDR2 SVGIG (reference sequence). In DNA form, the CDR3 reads TGTGTCTGGAGTGTAGCACCTCCCCCCAAGGAGGCTTTCTTT. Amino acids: CVWSVAPPPKEAFF.

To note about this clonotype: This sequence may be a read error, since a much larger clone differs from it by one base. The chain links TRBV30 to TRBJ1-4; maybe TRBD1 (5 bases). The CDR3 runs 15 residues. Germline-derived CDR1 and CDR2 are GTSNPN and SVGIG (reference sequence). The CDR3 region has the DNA TGTGCCTGGAATAACCTTGGGGCAACTAATGGAAAACTGTTTTTT. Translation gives CAWNNLGATNGKLFF.

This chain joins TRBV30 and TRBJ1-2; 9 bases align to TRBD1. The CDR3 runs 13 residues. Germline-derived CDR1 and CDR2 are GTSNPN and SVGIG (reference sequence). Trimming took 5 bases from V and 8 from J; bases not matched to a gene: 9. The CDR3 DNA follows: TGTGCCTGGGGGGACAGGGCAGGTTACGGCTACACCTTC. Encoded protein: CAWGDRAGYGYTF.

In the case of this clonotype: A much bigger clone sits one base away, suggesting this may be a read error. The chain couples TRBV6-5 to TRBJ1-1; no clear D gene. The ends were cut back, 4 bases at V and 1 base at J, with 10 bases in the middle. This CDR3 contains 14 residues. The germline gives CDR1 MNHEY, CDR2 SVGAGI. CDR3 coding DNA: TGTGCCAGCAGTTTTTCGGAAGCGAACACTGAAGCTTTCTTT. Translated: CASSFSEANTEAFF.

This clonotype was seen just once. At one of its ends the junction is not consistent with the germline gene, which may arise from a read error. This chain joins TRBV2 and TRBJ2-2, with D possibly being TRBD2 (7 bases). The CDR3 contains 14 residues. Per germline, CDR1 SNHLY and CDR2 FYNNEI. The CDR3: CASRRGGNIGELFF. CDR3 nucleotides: TGTGCCAGCAGAAGGGGGGGAAACATCGGGGAGCTGTTTTTT.